The 20 T cell receptor beta chains below come from one sample, sequenced in a study of vaccination effects on CD4 cells after COVID-19. CD4+ T cells specific for antigen were expanded with viral peptide pools by the ViraFEST assay before sequencing. The culture ran for around ten days before CD4+ T cells were isolated. Either the mRNA-1273 or the BNT162b2 vaccine was given to participants as two doses. The antigens these receptors bind are not known. The protocol was immunoSEQ multiplex PCR, while the TCRdb copy is restricted to in-frame clones and leaves out a portion. Of over 50,000 clones detected, more than 70% appear once; the ten largest clones hold 1% to 1.5%. Sequenced here: CD4+ T cells from PBMCs cultured with HCoV-229E spike peptides, sampled after COVID-19 vaccination. The receptors derive from a human donor who received a COVID-19 vaccine.

The rearrangement links TRBV28 to TRBJ2-6; D is tentatively TRBD1 or TRBD2 (6 bases each). Trimming took off 2 bases at V and 2 bases at J, with 10 bases between the two ends. This CDR3 has 16 amino acids. From germline, CDR1 is MDHEN and CDR2 SYDVKM. The CDR3 here is CASSLIGGPGANVLTF. CDR3 DNA: TGTGCCAGCAGTTTAATAGGGGGGCCTGGGGCCAACGTCCTGACTTTC.

This clone has more than one count but fewer than ten. V gene TRBV3-1 (or the pseudogene TRBV3-2) combines with J gene TRBJ1-2; weak D call: TRBD1 (6 bases). Germline CDR1 is LGHDT and CDR2 is YNNKEL (reference sequence). The V end lost 1 base, the J end lost 7 bases, and 13 bases lay between the germline ends. This CDR3 region has 14 residues. CDR3 DNA sequence: TGTGCCAGCAGCCAAGCTGGGGGCCTGGGTGGCTACACCTTC. This translates into CASSQAGGLGGYTF.

This chain joins TRBV5-1 and TRBJ2-3, with 13 bases matching TRBD2. V was clipped by 0 bases and J by 5 bases; unmatched bases: 0. Germline V lookup: CDR1 SGHRS, CDR2 YFSETQ. The CDR3 contains 15 residues. CDR3 DNA sequence: TGCGCCAGCAGCTTGGGACTAGCGGGGGGAGATACGCAGTATTTT. This codes for CASSLGLAGGDTQYF.

This clone was found a few times. The rearrangement uses TRBV10-3 and TRBJ1-5, with D tentatively TRBD1 (6 bases). V shed 6 bases and J shed 0 bases, with 21 bases lying between them. This CDR3 comprises 18 residues. CDR1 and CDR2 from the germline V gene are ENHRY and SYGVKD. The CDR3 sequence is CAISEGQSREYSNQPQHF. CDR3 nucleotides: TGTGCCATCAGCGAAGGACAGTCCAGGGAGTATAGCAATCAGCCCCAGCATTTT.

This clone occurred once. The V gene is TRBV10-2, the J gene TRBJ2-7, with TRBD2 identical over 8 bases. Germline V gives CDR1 WSHSY, CDR2 SAAADI. V shed 8 bases and J 1 base; nucleotides not matched to a gene: 7. This CDR3 comprises 14 residues. Here the CDR3 reads CASREGGTSYEQYV. CDR3 sequence (DNA): TGCGCCAGCCGGGAGGGAGGGACTTCCTACGAGCAGTACGTC.

V and J are TRBV2 and TRBJ1-1; D is uncertain. Trimming stripped 2 bases from V and 7 bases from J, with 8 bases between. From germline, CDR1 is SNHLY and CDR2 FYNNEI. The CDR3 is 12 residues long. The CDR3 DNA reads as TGTGCCAGCAGTGAACGGTTAGTTGAAGCTTTCTTT. Amino acids: CASSERLVEAFF.

The chain has TRBV6-5 and TRBJ2-7; possibly TRBD1 for D (6 bases). The germline V gene has CDR1 MNHEY and CDR2 SVGAGI. Deletions cut 2 bases from V and 1 base from J, with 9 bases between. This CDR3 has 14 amino acids. For the CDR3, the DNA is TGTGCCAGCAGTTACGCACAGGGATCCTACGAGCAGTACGTC. Its protein product is CASSYAQGSYEQYV.

V and J are TRBV3-1 (or the pseudogene TRBV3-2) and TRBJ2-7; D is perhaps TRBD1 (6 bases). Germline V gene lookup returns CDR1 LGHDT and CDR2 YNNKEL (reference sequence). The CDR3 is 13 residues long. Trimming stripped 4 bases from V and 2 bases from J, with 9 bases between. This CDR3 reads CASSLGTTYEQYV. The DNA of the CDR3 is TGTGCCAGCAGCCTAGGGACAACCTACGAGCAGTACGTC.

This chain links TRBV6-2 or TRBV6-3 with TRBJ2-2; D may be TRBD1 (6 bases). The CDR3 loop spans 16 amino acids. Per germline, CDR1 MNHEY and CDR2 SVGEGT. Trimming cost V 2 bases and J 6 bases, with 16 bases left between them. This CDR3 is CASSYTLNRVSGELFF. CDR3 DNA: TGTGCCAGCAGTTACACCCTAAACAGGGTTTCCGGGGAGCTGTTTTTT.

The CDR3 region has the DNA TGTGCCTGGAGTACTGGGACGGCGAGCCGATCCCATGGCTACACCTTC. Its translation is CAWSTGTASRSHGYTF. V is TRBV30 and J is TRBJ1-2, with D perhaps matching TRBD1 (5 bases). The CDR3 loop spans 16 amino acids. CDR1 GTSNPN and CDR2 SVGIG come from the germline V gene (reference sequence). V lost 2 bases to trimming and J lost 6 bases, with 22 bases between them.

The chain joins TRBV10-2 to TRBJ2-1, with TRBD2 identical over 15 bases. Trimming at V came to 6 bases and at J to 7 bases, leaving 7 bases not matched to a gene. Germline CDR1 is WSHSY and CDR2 is SAAADI. The CDR3 is 16 residues long. CDR3 DNA: TGCGCCAGCAGCCGGACTAGCGGGGGGGCGAAGAATGAGCAGTTCTTC. This gives the protein CASSRTSGGAKNEQFF.

The chain links TRBV6-2 or TRBV6-3 to TRBJ2-5, with no clear D. With 5 bases removed from V and 9 bases from J, the gap between germline ends came to 10 bases. The germline V gene has CDR1 MNHEY and CDR2 SVGEGT. This CDR3 contains 11 residues. The CDR3 region is CASSTGRAQYF. The CDR3 DNA reads as TGTGCCAGCAGTACTGGACGGGCCCAGTACTTC.

This clone came up a few times. J is TRBJ1-1 and V is TRBV5-5; 8 bases agree with TRBD1. J gave up 6 bases and V 7 bases, and 11 bases lay outside the gene matches. From germline, CDR1 is SGHKS and CDR2 YYEKEE (reference sequence). The CDR3 extends over 14 amino acids. CDR3 region: CASYRDRGWPEAFF. In nucleotides, the CDR3 is TGTGCCAGCTACCGCGACAGGGGCTGGCCTGAAGCTTTCTTT.

The chain carries TRBV24-1 and TRBJ2-4; D is undetermined. The V end was cut by 9 bases, the J end by 0 bases, with 8 bases between. Germline V CDR1 and CDR2: KGHDR, SFDVKD. The CDR3 is 13 amino acids. The CDR3 here is CATEDLAKNIQYF. CDR3 nucleotide sequence: TGTGCCACCGAGGACCTAGCCAAAAACATTCAGTACTTC.

This clone was detected a few times. The gene calls are TRBV6-5 and TRBJ1-4; tentative D call: TRBD1 (5 bases). Deletions cut 8 bases from V and 2 bases from J, with 12 bases between. The CDR3 length is 14 residues. Germline-derived CDR1 and CDR2 are MNHEY and SVGAGI. Here the CDR3 DNA reads TGTGCCAGCCGCCGGGACGTCACTAATGAAAAACTGTTTTTT. The encoded protein is CASRRDVTNEKLFF.

J is TRBJ2-1 and V is TRBV5-4; the match to TRBD2 covers 16 bases. CDR3 size: 16 residues. With 5 bases clipped from V and 9 bases from J, the junction kept 8 bases outside the gene matches. Germline CDR1 is SGHNT and CDR2 is YYREEE (reference sequence). CDR3 coding DNA: TGTGCCAGCAGGGCCGGGACTAGCGGGGGGGCCGGTGAGCAGTTCTTC. It codes for CASRAGTSGGAGEQFF. The full variable domain, its missing parts supplied by reference TRBV5-4 and TRBJ2-1, is ETGVTQSPTHLIKTRGQQVTLRCSSQSGHNTVSWYQQALGQGPQFIFQYYREEENGRGNFPPRFSGLQFPNYSSELNVNALELDDSALYLCASRAGTSGGAGEQFFGPGTRLTVL.

The chain uses TRBV2 and TRBJ1-6; possible D gene TRBD1, 6 bases. The V and J ends lost 7 bases and 4 bases respectively, with 14 bases between them. The CDR3 has 15 amino acids. CDR1 and CDR2 from the germline V gene are SNHLY and FYNNEI. The CDR3 nucleotides read TGTGCCAGCAATGTACAGGGCTCATATAATTCACCCCTCCACTTT. Protein product: CASNVQGSYNSPLHF.

In its sample, this clone was seen a few times. V usage is TRBV10-1 and J usage is TRBJ1-3; D is undetermined. V gave up 2 bases and J gave up 4 bases, with 3 bases separating them. The CDR3 length is 12 residues. Germline-derived CDR1 and CDR2 are WNHNN and SYGVQD (reference sequence). CDR3 residues: CASSETGNTIYF. In DNA form, the CDR3 reads TGCGCCAGCAGTGAGACAGGAAACACCATATATTTT.

The count of this clone is one. The J gene is TRBJ2-1, the V gene TRBV7-9, with a tentative D call TRBD2 (5 bases). Between the trimmed V and J ends, which lost 3 bases and 10 bases, there was a span of 13 bases. The CDR3 covers 13 residues. Germline lookup yields CDR1 SEHNR and CDR2 FQNEAQ (reference sequence). Written as DNA, the CDR3 is TGTGCCAGCAGCTTGAGGCTAGCAACCGAGCAGTTCTTC. It codes for CASSLRLATEQFF.

The rearrangement links TRBV7-3 to TRBJ1-2; 10 nucleotides match TRBD1. The CDR3 runs 14 residues. Germline loops: CDR1 SGHTA, CDR2 FQGTGA. The junction had 7 bases not matched to a gene; V was cut back by 4 bases and J by 8 bases. The CDR3 DNA reads as TGTGCCAGCAGCTCCGGACAGGGGGAAGGAGGCTACACCTTC. Encoded protein: CASSSGQGEGGYTF.